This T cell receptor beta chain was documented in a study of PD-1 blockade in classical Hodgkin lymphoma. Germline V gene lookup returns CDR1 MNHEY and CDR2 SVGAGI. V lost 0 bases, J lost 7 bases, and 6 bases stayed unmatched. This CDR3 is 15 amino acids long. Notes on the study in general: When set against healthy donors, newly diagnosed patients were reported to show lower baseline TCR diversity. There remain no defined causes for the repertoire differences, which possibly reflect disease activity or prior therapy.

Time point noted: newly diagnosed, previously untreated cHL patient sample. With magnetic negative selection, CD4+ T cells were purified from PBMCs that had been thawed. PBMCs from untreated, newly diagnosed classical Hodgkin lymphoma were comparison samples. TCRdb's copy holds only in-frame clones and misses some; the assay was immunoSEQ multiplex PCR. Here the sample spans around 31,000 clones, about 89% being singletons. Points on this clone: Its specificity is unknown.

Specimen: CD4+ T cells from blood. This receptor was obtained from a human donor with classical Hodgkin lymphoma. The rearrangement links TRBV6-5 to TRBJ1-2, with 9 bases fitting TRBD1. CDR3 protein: CASSYSNRGQGGYTF. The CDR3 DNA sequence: TGTGCCAGCAGTTACTCGAACAGGGGGCAAGGTGGCTACACCTTC.